The 19 T cell receptor beta chains below all came from one sample that was sequenced in a study of blood T cell repertoires in COVID-19. Some clones are missing from TCRdb's copy, which holds only in-frame ones; the method was immunoSEQ multiplex PCR. Here the sample spans roughly 320,000 clones, around 86% being singletons. Sequencing used PBMCs or T cells enriched from blood (not recorded which). The receptors come from a man under 40 who had recovered from COVID-19.

The V gene is TRBV3-1 (or the pseudogene TRBV3-2), the J gene TRBJ1-3; weak D call: TRBD1 (5 bases). The CDR3 is 15 residues long. Germline CDR1 LGHDT, CDR2 YNNKEL (reference sequence). Trimming cost V 5 bases and J 2 bases, with 13 bases left between them. CDR3 sequence reads: CASSIRGGTGNTIYF. The DNA of the CDR3 is TGTGCCAGCAGCATACGGGGGGGAACTGGAAACACCATATATTTT.

V and J are TRBV4-1 and TRBJ2-7; 9 nucleotides match TRBD2. CDR3 length: 17 residues. Trimming removed 0 bases from V and 3 bases from J; junction bases left unmatched: 9. Germline V CDR1 and CDR2: MGHRA, YSYEKL. The CDR3 sequence is CASSQDGGSGGRYEQYF. CDR3 coding DNA: TGCGCCAGCAGCCAAGATGGGGGTAGCGGGGGACGCTACGAGCAGTACTTC.

This chain uses TRBV5-4 with TRBJ1-2; a possible D gene is TRBD1 (5 bases). CDR3 length equals 15 residues. Trimming cost V 2 bases and J 6 bases, with 17 bases left between them. In germline, CDR1 is SGHNT, CDR2 YYREEE (reference sequence). The CDR3, as DNA: TGTGCCAGCAGCTTACAGGTGTTGAATCCAAATGGCTACACCTTC. It is translated as CASSLQVLNPNGYTF.

The chain has TRBV11-3 and TRBJ2-1; 7 nucleotides agree with TRBD1. Germline trimming cut 5 bases from V and 0 bases from J; bases unmatched to any gene: 4. CDR3 size: 15 residues. Germline-derived CDR1 and CDR2 are SGHNT and YENEEA. The CDR3: CASSRDRSSYNEQFF. As DNA, the CDR3 is TGTGCCAGCAGCAGGGACAGAAGCTCCTACAATGAGCAGTTCTTC.

The V and J genes are TRBV2 and TRBJ1-3; maybe TRBD1 (6 bases). CDR1 is SNHLY, CDR2 FYNNEI, per germline. V was shortened by 5 bases and J by 4 bases, with 18 bases between the two germline ends. The CDR3 is 16 residues long. The CDR3 loop reads CASSPRDKRLGNTIYF. The CDR3 DNA reads as TGTGCCAGCAGTCCCCGGGACAAACGTTTAGGAAACACCATATATTTT.

The chain employs TRBV4-1 and TRBJ1-1; D is unresolved. V was trimmed by 0 bases and J by 0 bases, leaving 20 bases between them. Germline V gene lookup returns CDR1 MGHRA and CDR2 YSYEKL. The CDR3 covers 19 residues. This chain's CDR3 is CASSQDRGSVGAMNTEAFF. CDR3 nucleotide sequence: TGCGCCAGCAGCCAAGATCGAGGGTCAGTGGGAGCGATGAACACTGAAGCTTTCTTT.

The chain recombines TRBV7-8 with TRBJ1-1; perhaps TRBD1 as D (6 bases). The germline V gene has CDR1 SGHVS and CDR2 FQNEAQ. The CDR3 loop spans 15 amino acids. V was trimmed by 4 bases and J by 1 base, leaving 13 bases between them. The CDR3 is CASSSAQGTNTEAFF. For the CDR3, the DNA is TGTGCCAGCAGCTCCGCACAGGGTACGAACACTGAAGCTTTCTTT.

The rearrangement links TRBV18 to TRBJ1-1; 7 bases fit TRBD1. Per germline, CDR1 KGHSH and CDR2 LQKENI. V gave up 5 bases and J gave up 7 bases; unmatched junction bases: 10. The CDR3 contains 14 residues. The CDR3 protein is CASSSGQAILEAFF. In nucleotides, the CDR3 is TGTGCCAGCTCATCCGGACAGGCAATTCTTGAAGCTTTCTTT.

The rearrangement uses TRBV5-1 and TRBJ1-1; TRBD1 matches 7 bases. In germline, CDR1 is SGHRS, CDR2 YFSETQ. The length of the CDR3 is 16 residues. Trimming removed 0 bases from V and 1 base from J; junction bases left unmatched: 6. CDR3 loop: CASSLDTGQRNTEAFF. CDR3 nucleotides: TGCGCCAGCAGCTTGGATACGGGACAGAGGAACACTGAAGCTTTCTTT.

The genes are TRBV6-2 or TRBV6-3 and TRBJ2-7; weak D call: TRBD1 (5 bases). Trimming shortened V by 3 bases and J by 3 bases, and 24 bases separated the two germline ends. CDR1 is MNHEY and CDR2 is SVGEGT in the germline V gene. This CDR3 spans 18 amino acids. The CDR3 loop reads CASSYGTPGQGWDYEQYF. For the CDR3, the DNA is TGTGCCAGCAGTTATGGTACTCCCGGCCAGGGTTGGGACTACGAGCAGTACTTC.

The chain uses TRBV7-9 and TRBJ1-2, with D uncertain. This CDR3 is built from 15 residues. From germline, CDR1 is SEHNR and CDR2 FQNEAQ (reference sequence). V was pared by 3 bases and J by 8 bases, with 19 bases between. In DNA, the CDR3 is TGTGCCAGCAGCTTGAGCGTAGGTCCTCAAGTCGGCTACACCTTC. This codes for CASSLSVGPQVGYTF. Using reference TRBV7-9 and TRBJ1-2 for the parts outside the CDR3, the full variable domain is DTGVSQNPRHKITKRGQNVTFRCDPISEHNRLYWYRQTLGQGPEFLTYFQNEAQLEKSRLLSDRFSAERPKGSFSTLEIQRTEQGDSAMYLCASSLSVGPQVGYTFGSGTRLTVV.

The chain recombines TRBV6-2 or TRBV6-3 with TRBJ2-1, with a possible D match to TRBD2 (6 bases). Trimming removed 6 bases at V and 6 bases at J, with 24 bases between. The CDR3 is 17 residues long. Germline V lookup: CDR1 MNHEY, CDR2 SVGEGT. Written as DNA, the CDR3 is TGTGCCAGCAGCCCCCCGCGGGCGGGGAAACAAAGCAATGAGCAGTTCTTC. Encoded protein: CASSPPRAGKQSNEQFF.

V gene TRBV7-2 combines with J gene TRBJ2-7; 10 bases fit TRBD1. The CDR3 consists of 16 residues. The germline V gene encodes CDR1 SGHTA and CDR2 FQGNSA. V trimming: 2 bases; J trimming: 2 bases; junction bases outside the gene matches: 6. Here the CDR3 DNA reads TGTGCCAGCAGCTTAACCGGGACAGGGGATCCCTACGAGCAGTACTTC. Protein sequence: CASSLTGTGDPYEQYF.

The chain combines TRBV5-1 with TRBJ2-5; 8 nucleotides agree with TRBD1. The V and J ends lost 5 bases and 1 base, in that order; junction bases with no gene match: 7. This CDR3 spans 15 amino acids. CDR1 SGHRS and CDR2 YFSETQ come from the germline V gene. The DNA for the CDR3 is TGCGCCAGCAGAGACAGGGGCGATCCCCAAGAGACCCAGTACTTC. Protein: CASRDRGDPQETQYF.

The chain recombines TRBV2 with TRBJ2-1, with 8 bases identical to TRBD2. The germline V gene encodes CDR1 SNHLY and CDR2 FYNNEI. Losses at the gene ends were 8 bases for V and 1 base for J; bases not matched to a gene: 10. CDR3 length: 16 amino acids. The CDR3 here is CASLPGAGVSYNEQFF. CDR3 sequence (DNA): TGTGCCAGCTTACCGGGAGCGGGAGTTTCCTACAATGAGCAGTTCTTC.

In its sample, this clone was seen a few times. This chain links TRBV25-1 with TRBJ2-1; D unclear. Per germline, CDR1 MGHDK and CDR2 SYGVNS. The CDR3 contains 13 residues. With 3 bases removed from V and 10 bases from J, the gap between germline ends came to 13 bases. The CDR3 spells CASSERPGSEQFF. For the CDR3, the DNA is TGTGCCAGCAGTGAGCGACCCGGGTCAGAGCAGTTCTTC.

As for this clone: Other DNA sequences within the sample encode an identical CDR3. V usage is TRBV6-1 and J usage is TRBJ1-1, with D perhaps TRBD1 (6 bases). V gave up 4 bases and J gave up 0 bases, with 15 bases separating them. CDR3 length: 16 amino acids. The V gene's germline CDR1 is MNHNS and CDR2 SASEGT. CDR3 sequence: CASSAPGHLMNTEAFF. As DNA, the CDR3 is TGTGCCAGCAGTGCACCGGGACACCTTATGAACACTGAAGCTTTCTTT.

The chain has TRBV28 and TRBJ2-3, with a possible D match to TRBD1 (6 bases). V was shortened by 6 bases and J by 3 bases, with 16 bases between the two germline ends. CDR1 is MDHEN and CDR2 is SYDVKM in the germline V gene. The CDR3 extends over 15 amino acids. The chain's CDR3 is CASSLQGLVTDTQYF. In DNA, the CDR3 is TGTGCCAGCAGCCTACAGGGCCTTGTAACAGATACGCAGTATTTT.

The rearrangement links TRBV18 to TRBJ2-2; D might be TRBD1 (6 bases). The CDR3 runs to 17 residues. Germline assignment: CDR1 KGHSH and CDR2 LQKENI. Trimming left V 3 bases short and J 3 bases short, with 17 bases between. CDR3: CASSPPNTGLDTGELFF. As DNA, the CDR3 is TGTGCCAGCTCACCCCCAAATACAGGGCTAGACACCGGGGAGCTGTTTTTT.